This entry describes one T cell receptor beta chain. Original data processing: Researchers report that nucleated cell counts were estimated from reference gene primer amplification. The method was immunoSEQ multiplex PCR; TCRdb's version includes in-frame clones alone and lacks a portion of them. The V and J calls and the clone size are those of that table, but D and trimming were determined from the DNA. Of a few hundred thousand clones detected, less than 90% appear once; the ten largest clones hold approximately 1.4%. The sample comes from a study of blood T cell repertoires in COVID-19. Background on the study: Specimens from acute and convalescent COVID-19 originated in the United States, Italy and Spain.

CDR1 and CDR2 (germline): MNHNS, SASEGT. The CDR3 is 15 residues long. V was trimmed by 1 base and J by 8 bases, leaving 12 bases between them. Sequenced: peripheral blood. This receptor was identified in a woman between 40 and 50 years old who had recovered from COVID-19. This chain joins TRBV6-1 and TRBJ1-6; maybe TRBD1 (5 bases). The CDR3 DNA reads as TGTGCCAGCAGTGAAGTTCTGGACACCTATTCACCCCTCCACTTT. Translation: CASSEVLDTYSPLHF.